This TCR beta chain was captured by sequencing in a study of blood T cell repertoires in COVID-19. The CDR3 is 16 residues long. V was shortened by 4 bases and J by 0 bases, with 13 bases between the two germline ends. Germline assignment: CDR1 SGHRS and CDR2 YFSETQ. Sequenced by immunoSEQ multiplex PCR; TCRdb stores in-frame clones only, minus some. The sample comprises roughly 150,000 clones, about four fifths of which are singletons, and about 15% rests with the top ten. The TCR sequence derives from a woman older than 75 with acute or convalescent COVID-19. This rearrangement joins TRBV5-1 to TRBJ1-4, with D possibly matching TRBD1 (6 bases). The specimen sequenced was peripheral blood. The CDR3 sequence: CASSPGQVATNEKLFF. The DNA of the CDR3 is TGCGCCAGCAGCCCGGGACAAGTTGCAACTAATGAAAAACTGTTTTTT.